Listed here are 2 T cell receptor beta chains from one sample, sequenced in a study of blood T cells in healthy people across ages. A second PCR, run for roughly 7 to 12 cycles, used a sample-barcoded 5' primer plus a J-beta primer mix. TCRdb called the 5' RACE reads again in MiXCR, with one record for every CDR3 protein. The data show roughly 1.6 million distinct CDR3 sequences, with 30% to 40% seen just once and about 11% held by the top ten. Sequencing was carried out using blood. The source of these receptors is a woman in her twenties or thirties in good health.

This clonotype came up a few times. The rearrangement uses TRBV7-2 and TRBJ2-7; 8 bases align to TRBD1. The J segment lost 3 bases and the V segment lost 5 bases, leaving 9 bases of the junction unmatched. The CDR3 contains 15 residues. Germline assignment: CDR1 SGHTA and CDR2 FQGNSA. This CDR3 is CASSPWQGAFYEQYF. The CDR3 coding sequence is TGTGCCAGCAGCCCGTGGCAGGGGGCTTTCTACGAGCAGTACTTC.

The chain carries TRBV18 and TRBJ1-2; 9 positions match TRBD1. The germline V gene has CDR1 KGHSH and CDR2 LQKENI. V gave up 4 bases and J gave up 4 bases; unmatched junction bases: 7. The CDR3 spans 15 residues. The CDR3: CASSLETGGPYGYTF. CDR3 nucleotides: TGTGCCAGCTCACTCGAGACAGGGGGGCCCTATGGCTACACCTTC. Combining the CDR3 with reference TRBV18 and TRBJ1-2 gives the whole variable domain NAGVMQNPRHLVRRRGQEARLRCSPMKGHSHVYWYRQLPEEGLKFMVYLQKENIIDESGMPKERFSAEFPKEGPSILRIQQVVRGDSAAYFCASSLETGGPYGYTFGSGTRLTVV.